This T cell receptor beta chain was sequenced in a study of CD8+ T cells in alopecia areata. Reverse transcription of extracted RNA yielded cDNA, which provided the sequencing template. The data were produced by immunoSEQ multiplex PCR, yet TCRdb's version contains in-frame clones alone and is incomplete. Of fewer than 110,000 clones listed, 80% to 85% were seen once; the top ten hold 20% to 25%. Germline CDR1 is MNHNY and CDR2 is SVGAGI (reference sequence). The CDR3 has 15 residues. Trimming took 4 bases from V and 4 from J, leaving 17 bases between them. Treatment in this sample: oral pan-JAK inhibitor, 5-10 mg twice daily.

The chain links TRBV6-6 to TRBJ2-7; D perhaps matches TRBD2 (5 bases). The sequence was obtained from a human donor with alopecia areata. The source was CD8+ T cells sorted from blood, collected at week 24, from a patient treated with tofacitinib. The CDR3 DNA is TGTGCCAGCAGTTCACCCGGCGAGGGAGTATACGAGCAGTACTTC. Translation gives CASSSPGEGVYEQYF.